This T cell receptor beta chain was found in a study of blood T cells in healthy people across ages. Worth noting for this clonotype: Its antigen remains unknown.

V was trimmed by 0 bases and J by 2 bases, leaving 5 bases between them. Germline assignment: CDR1 LGHDT and CDR2 YNNKEL (reference sequence). This CDR3 is built from 14 residues. Findings of the study overall: It was held that diversity estimates obtained from one million T cells represented underestimates. Age brought a roughly linear fall in TCR beta diversity measured per million T cells.

Next came a second PCR, run for about 6 to 12 cycles, which used a sample-barcoded 5' primer along with a J-beta primer mix. All cDNA molecules were each tagged by a template-switch adaptor with 12 random nucleotides. CDR3-containing paired-end reads numbering at least 2.5 million came from each sample. TCRdb passed the 5' RACE reads through MiXCR, listing each CDR3 protein once. The data contain about 1.4 million distinct CDR3 sequences, approximately 59% of them seen just once; the ten biggest clones take up roughly 7%. What was sequenced was blood. The chain uses TRBV3-1 and TRBJ2-1, with D tentatively TRBD1 (5 bases). The sequence derives from a man aged 18 to 30 in good health. The CDR3 sequence is CASSQETAYNEQFF. CDR3 DNA: TGTGCCAGCAGCCAAGAGACAGCCTACAATGAGCAGTTCTTC.